This TCR beta chain came from a study of T-cell reconstitution after alpha-beta-depleted transplantation in children. The study, taken as a whole, reports: From newly produced T cells came most of the T-cell counts and diversity one year after transplant. Surviving recipient cells, namely T cells and thymic progenitors, were the source of high day-60 TCRbeta diversity in some patients. Roughly two months post-transplant, alpha-beta T cells reportedly originated from several hundred graft clones that had expanded.

Germline V CDR1 and CDR2: GTSNPN, SVGIG (reference sequence). V dropped 1 base and J dropped 0; count of bases not matched to a gene: 9. This CDR3 has 16 residues. In the case of this clonotype: Its cognate antigen is unknown.

Using unique molecular identifiers, the investigators prepared the TCRbeta library. From the PCR reads, TCRdb called clonotypes with MiXCR, one entry per CDR3 protein. The sample consists of approximately 170,000 distinct CDR3 sequences, 11% of them appearing once. The sequencing here drew on PBMCs, taken before TCRalphabeta/CD19-depleted stem cell transplant. The sequence was obtained from a boy aged 2 to 10 with acute myeloid leukemia, due to receive a stem cell transplant. V usage is TRBV30 and J usage is TRBJ2-7, with TRBD2 matching 7 bases. The CDR3 region is CAWSDPGLADSYEQYF. The DNA of the CDR3 is TGTGCCTGGAGTGACCCCGGCCTAGCGGACTCCTACGAGCAGTACTTC.